Shown below are 3 T cell receptor beta chains from a single sample sequenced in a study of cytomegalovirus exposure and HLA in healthy donors. The PCR ran on 60 Vbeta and 13 Jbeta primers. Assay used: immunoSEQ multiplex PCR; TCRdb lists only in-frame clones, some missing. The sample holds 160,000 or so clones, 81% seen once. Material: PBMCs. The receptors shown here come from a man aged 50-60 years in good health and CMV-seropositive.

Comments on this clone: A read error may produce the germline difference seen at one junction end. The V and J genes are TRBV5-1 and TRBJ2-5, with D perhaps TRBD1 (5 bases). The CDR3 runs to 14 residues. Germline lookup yields CDR1 SGHRS and CDR2 YFSETQ. For the CDR3, the DNA is TGCGCCAGCGGCTTGGCTGCAGGGCCAGAGACCCAGTACTTC. Amino acid sequence: CASGLAAGPETQYF.

This chain connects TRBV5-1 to TRBJ2-6; tentatively, D is TRBD2 (6 bases). CDR3 size: 14 residues. Trimming left V 5 bases short and J 2 bases short, with 8 bases between. Germline V gene lookup returns CDR1 SGHRS and CDR2 YFSETQ. The CDR3 DNA is TGCGCCAGCAGTCCGGGAGCTGGGGCCAACGTCCTGACTTTC. Amino acid sequence: CASSPGAGANVLTF.

V is TRBV11-3 and J is TRBJ1-5; D ambiguous. Germline assignment: CDR1 SGHNT and CDR2 YENEEA. V dropped 6 bases and J dropped 2 bases, with 11 bases sitting between them. The length of the CDR3 is 14 residues. DNA of the CDR3: TGTGCCAGCAGAGTGGTAGTACGCAATCAGCCCCAGCATTTT. It specifies CASRVVVRNQPQHF.